These 28 T cell receptor beta chains were all obtained from the same sample, sequenced in a study of blood T cells in healthy people across ages. Alongside a J-beta primer mix, a sample-barcoded 5' primer served in a second PCR lasting roughly 7 to 12 cycles. TCRdb re-called the 5' RACE reads through MiXCR, storing one row per CDR3 protein. Among 500,000 to 600,000 distinct CDR3 sequences listed, 25% to 30% were seen once. The sequenced sample consisted of blood. The receptors here all came from a woman in her seventies in good health.

This sequence joins TRBV20-1 and TRBJ2-5; TRBD2 aligns across 16 bases. The germline V gene encodes CDR1 DFQATT and CDR2 SNEGSKA (reference sequence). The V gene end was trimmed by 3 bases and the J gene end by 3 bases; junction bases not matched to a gene: 4. The CDR3 sequence is 16 residues long. The CDR3 loop is CSARKGTSGGEETQYF. CDR3 bases: TGCAGTGCTAGGAAGGGGACTAGCGGGGGGGAAGAGACCCAGTACTTC.

This clonotype was counted ten times or more. V and J are TRBV4-2 and TRBJ1-1, with D hard to call. The V gene's germline CDR1 is LGHNA and CDR2 YNFKEQ. Trimming left V 4 bases short and J 4 bases short, with 16 bases between. This CDR3 spans 15 amino acids. The CDR3 sequence is CASSPMNGEATEAFF. The CDR3 DNA is TGTGCCAGCAGCCCGATGAACGGGGAAGCCACTGAAGCTTTCTTT.

V and J are TRBV12-3 or TRBV12-4 and TRBJ1-1; D may be TRBD1 (6 bases). The CDR3 runs 14 residues. Trimming pared 7 bases from V and 3 bases from J, leaving 15 bases between. CDR3 residues: CASTKWGADTEAFF. The DNA of the CDR3 is TGTGCCAGCACCAAATGGGGGGCTGACACTGAAGCTTTCTTT.

V and J are TRBV12-3 or TRBV12-4 and TRBJ1-2, with a weak D call TRBD1 (6 bases). CDR3 length equals 14 residues. Trimming took 3 bases from V and 3 from J, leaving 11 bases between them. CDR3 DNA: TGTGCCAGCAGTTTTGGGGCAGGGGACTATGGCTACACCTTC. Translation: CASSFGAGDYGYTF.

In this sample, this clonotype turned up a few times. V and J are TRBV18 and TRBJ1-1, with D tentatively TRBD1 (5 bases). V was cut by 3 bases and J by 1 base, with 12 bases left in between. In germline, CDR1 is KGHSH, CDR2 LQKENI. The CDR3 consists of 15 residues. The CDR3 sequence: CASSPQSTGNTEAFF. DNA for the CDR3: TGTGCCAGCTCACCTCAGAGTACAGGGAACACTGAAGCTTTCTTT.

The chain joins TRBV11-3 to TRBJ2-2; D might be TRBD1 or TRBD2, each matching 5 bases. Germline CDR1 is SGHNT and CDR2 is YENEEA. V was cut by 5 bases and J by 7 bases, with 20 bases left in between. The CDR3 has 16 amino acids. CDR3 region: CASSPTGTRRGGELFF. Here the CDR3 DNA reads TGTGCCAGCAGCCCAACCGGGACCCGCCGGGGCGGGGAGCTGTTTTTT.

The chain has TRBV13 and TRBJ1-4; D gene unclear. CDR3 length: 15 amino acids. From germline, CDR1 is PRHDT and CDR2 FYEKMQ (reference sequence). The ends were cut back, 7 bases at V and 7 bases at J, with 19 bases in the middle. CDR3 in amino acids: CASTMRSDGGEKLFF. CDR3 sequence (DNA): TGTGCCAGCACCATGAGGTCTGACGGCGGTGAAAAACTGTTTTTT.

This clonotype was observed a handful of times. This chain uses TRBV18 with TRBJ2-3; the D is unclear. CDR3 length equals 16 residues. Trimming took off 6 bases at V and 2 bases at J, with 18 bases between the two ends. Germline V gene data show CDR1 as KGHSH and CDR2 as LQKENI. CDR3 sequence (DNA): TGTGCCAGCTCCCACCAGGTCCGCGGAGTCACAGATACGCAGTATTTT. Amino acids: CASSHQVRGVTDTQYF.

The CDR3 DNA is TGTGCCAGCAGCTTATTAAGACAAACCTCTGGGGCCAACGTCCTGACTTTC. Protein product: CASSLLRQTSGANVLTF. V gene TRBV7-3 combines with J gene TRBJ2-6; no firm D call. Trimming left V 2 bases short and J 0 bases short, with 11 bases between. This CDR3 region has 17 residues. Germline CDR1 SGHTA, CDR2 FQGTGA.

The genes are TRBV11-2 and TRBJ2-4; tentatively, D is TRBD1 (7 bases). The germline V gene encodes CDR1 SGHAT and CDR2 FQNNGV. The V end was cut by 2 bases, the J end by 0 bases, with 17 bases between. This CDR3 comprises 18 residues. The CDR3 nucleotides are TGTGCCAGCAGCTTACCTTTAACAGGGGAGGAAGCCAAAAACATTCAGTACTTC. Protein sequence: CASSLPLTGEEAKNIQYF.

This clonotype was observed at least ten times. V gene TRBV7-9 combines with J gene TRBJ1-6; the match to TRBD1 covers 9 bases. V shed 4 bases, J shed 14 bases, and the junction held 12 bases outside the gene matches. Germline CDR1 reads SEHNR; CDR2 reads FQNEAQ (reference sequence). The CDR3 loop spans 15 amino acids. The CDR3 is CASSSRTGASSSLHF. The CDR3 DNA is TGTGCCAGCAGCTCCAGGACAGGGGCTTCGTCTTCCCTCCACTTT.

The V and J genes are TRBV10-2 and TRBJ2-3; a possible D gene is TRBD1 (5 bases). The V end lost 8 bases, the J end lost 6 bases, and 21 bases lay between the germline ends. Germline V CDR1 and CDR2: WSHSY, SAAADI. The CDR3 has 15 residues. The CDR3 sequence: CASGAREMVVDTQYF. The CDR3 DNA is TGCGCCAGCGGGGCAAGGGAAATGGTAGTGGATACGCAGTATTTT.

This clonotype occurred a few times. The genes are TRBV4-2 and TRBJ2-5; 7 bases agree with TRBD2. The trim removed 3 bases at V and 5 bases at J, leaving 15 bases unmatched. The CDR3 sequence is 17 residues long. CDR1 LGHNA and CDR2 YNFKEQ come from the germline V gene. CDR3 DNA sequence: TGTGCCAGCAGCCACCCCCATCAGGGCGGGGGAGATGAGACCCAGTACTTC. It codes for CASSHPHQGGGDETQYF.

The chain is built from TRBV6-5 and TRBJ2-7; 7 nucleotides line up with TRBD2. Looked up from germline, CDR1 is MNHEY and CDR2 is SVGAGI. This CDR3 region has 18 residues. Trimming cost V 2 bases and J 2 bases; bases outside gene matches: 15. This chain's CDR3 is CASSYRTQDWGGPYEQYF. CDR3 nucleotides: TGTGCCAGCAGTTACCGAACACAAGATTGGGGGGGTCCCTACGAGCAGTACTTC.

The chain is built from TRBV4-3 and TRBJ1-4; TRBD1 agrees at 9 bases. Per the germline V gene, CDR1 is LGHNA and CDR2 is YSLEER. The CDR3 is 15 amino acids. With 1 base clipped from V and 8 bases from J, the junction kept 5 bases outside the gene matches. The CDR3 DNA is TGCGCCAGCAGCCAAGTCGGAACAGGGGGCGAAAAACTGTTTTTT. Translation: CASSQVGTGGEKLFF.

This clonotype has more than one count but fewer than ten. V gene TRBV4-2 combines with J gene TRBJ1-1; no clear D gene. CDR1 is LGHNA and CDR2 is YNFKEQ in the germline V gene. The V end was cut by 1 base, the J end by 0 bases, with 6 bases between. This CDR3 is 14 amino acids long. CDR3 coding DNA: TGTGCCAGCAGCCAAGGGGCTCTGAACACTGAAGCTTTCTTT. Amino acid sequence: CASSQGALNTEAFF.

This clonotype was counted at least ten times. This rearrangement joins TRBV4-1 to TRBJ2-1; 13 bases match TRBD2. Looked up from germline, CDR1 is MGHRA and CDR2 is YSYEKL. The length of the CDR3 is 20 residues. With V trimmed by 4 bases and J by 3 bases, 15 bases remained unmatched. This CDR3 reads CASSLRPGTSGVMGYNEQFF. The CDR3 bases are TGCGCCAGCAGCCTTAGGCCCGGGACTAGCGGGGTGATGGGCTACAATGAGCAGTTCTTC.

This chain links TRBV11-2 with TRBJ1-3; D is perhaps TRBD1 (6 bases). The CDR3 totals 15 residues. Germline CDR1 is SGHAT and CDR2 is FQNNGV. The V and J ends lost 0 bases and 4 bases respectively, with 10 bases between them. The CDR3 region has the DNA TGTGCCAGCAGCTTAGATCGAGGACAGGGAAACACCATATATTTT. Protein sequence: CASSLDRGQGNTIYF.

The CDR3 loop is CSVEERGGADEQYF. The CDR3 DNA is TGCAGCGTTGAAGAACGAGGGGGCGCGGACGAGCAGTACTTC. The chain uses TRBV29-1 and TRBJ2-7, with 7 bases identical to TRBD1. Trimming cost V 0 bases and J 5 bases; bases outside gene matches: 7. Germline V CDR1 and CDR2: SQVTM, ANQGSEA. CDR3 length: 14 amino acids.

The chain joins TRBV20-1 to TRBJ1-2; the match to TRBD1 covers 8 bases. This CDR3 comprises 14 residues. CDR1 and CDR2 from the germline V gene are DFQATT and SNEGSKA (reference sequence). V lost 5 bases to trimming and J lost 6 bases; unmatched junction nucleotides: 11. The CDR3 sequence is CSAGTTGDGDGYTF. The CDR3 nucleotides read TGCAGTGCTGGGACGACAGGGGATGGGGATGGCTACACCTTC.

This clonotype was observed once. The chain combines TRBV7-3 with TRBJ2-6; D remains unclear. V was clipped by 5 bases and J by 0 bases, with 8 bases between them. Germline values: CDR1 SGHTA, CDR2 FQGTGA. This CDR3 has 15 residues. For the CDR3, the DNA is TGTGCCAGCAGCCCCAGGTTCTCTGGGGCCAACGTCCTGACTTTC. Translating it yields CASSPRFSGANVLTF. Together with reference TRBV7-3 and TRBJ2-6, the CDR3 gives the full variable domain: GAGVSQTPSNKVTEKGKYVELRCDPISGHTALYWYRQSLGQGPEFLIYFQGTGAADDSGLPNDRFFAVRPEGSVSTLKIQRTERGDSAVYLCASSPRFSGANVLTFGAGSRLTVL.

This clonotype has a handful of counts. The chain is built from TRBV11-2 and TRBJ2-5; D is possibly TRBD1 (6 bases). TRBJ2-7 matches the DNA end more closely, so the J call is doubtful. Per germline, CDR1 SGHAT and CDR2 FQNNGV. This CDR3 contains 16 residues. The CDR3 here is CASRVDTGTLSYEQYF. The CDR3 DNA is TGTGCCAGCAGGGTGGACACAGGGACCCTAAGCTACGAGCAGTACTTC.

This clonotype was recorded a few times. J is TRBJ1-2 and V is TRBV7-3; 8 bases match TRBD1. The CDR3 spans 14 residues. Trimming took 5 bases from V and 4 from J; bases not matched to a gene: 6. CDR1 and CDR2 (germline): SGHTA, FQGTGA. The CDR3 DNA sequence: TGTGCCAGCAGCCCCGGACAGGGTCGCTATGGCTACACCTTC. Translation: CASSPGQGRYGYTF.

This clonotype has a handful of counts. This chain uses TRBV7-9 with TRBJ2-4; 9 bases agree with TRBD1. Losses at the gene ends were 5 bases for V and 1 base for J; bases not matched to a gene: 6. Per the germline V gene, CDR1 is SEHNR and CDR2 is FQNEAQ (reference sequence). CDR3 length equals 16 residues. In DNA form, the CDR3 reads TGTGCCAGCAGCCCAGGGACAGGGATCGCCAAAAACATTCAGTACTTC. Translation gives CASSPGTGIAKNIQYF.

V and J are TRBV2 and TRBJ2-1; D is tentatively TRBD1 or TRBD2 (6 bases each). Germline CDR1 and CDR2: SNHLY and FYNNEI. CDR3 size: 16 residues. The V and J ends lost 10 bases and 4 bases respectively, with 23 bases between them. The CDR3 spells CATRGGLGGLYNEQFF. In DNA, the CDR3 is TGTGCCACCAGGGGTGGTTTGGGGGGCTTGTACAATGAGCAGTTCTTC.

This sequence joins TRBV3-1 and TRBJ2-5, with 8 nucleotides matching TRBD1. The better agreement between TRBJ2-1 and the DNA end casts doubt on the J call. The germline CDR1 and CDR2 sequences are LGHDT and YNNKEL (reference sequence). The CDR3 totals 14 residues. Written as DNA, the CDR3 is TGTGCCAGCAGCCAGTGGGGACAGGAGATTGAGCAGTTCTTC. It is translated as CASSQWGQEIEQFF.

This rearrangement joins TRBV7-7 to TRBJ2-3, with D possibly matching TRBD1 (6 bases). V was clipped by 5 bases and J by 3 bases, with 15 bases between them. Germline V gene sequence: CDR1 SSHAT, CDR2 FNYEAQ (reference sequence). The CDR3 runs to 15 residues. CDR3 bases: TGTGCCAGCAGCCCCCTTACAGGGAAAACAGATACGCAGTATTTT. Its protein product is CASSPLTGKTDTQYF.

The chain carries TRBV7-2 and TRBJ2-5; D is possibly TRBD2 (5 bases). Germline V gives CDR1 SGHTA, CDR2 FQGNSA. V was shortened by 2 bases and J by 5 bases, with 18 bases between the two germline ends. The CDR3 covers 16 residues. CDR3 in DNA: TGTGCCAGCAGCTTAAATCCCCGGGGTGGCCAGGAGACCCAGTACTTC. Translating gives CASSLNPRGGQETQYF.